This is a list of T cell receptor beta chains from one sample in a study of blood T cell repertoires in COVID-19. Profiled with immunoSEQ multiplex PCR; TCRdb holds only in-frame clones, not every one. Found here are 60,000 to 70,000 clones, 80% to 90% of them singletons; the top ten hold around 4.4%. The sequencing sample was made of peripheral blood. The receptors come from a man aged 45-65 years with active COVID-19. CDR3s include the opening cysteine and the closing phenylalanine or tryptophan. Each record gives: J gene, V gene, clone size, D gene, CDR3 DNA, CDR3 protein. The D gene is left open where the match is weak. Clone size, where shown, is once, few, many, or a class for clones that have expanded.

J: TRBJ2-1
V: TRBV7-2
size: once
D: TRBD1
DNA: TGTGCCAGCAGCCGCCGACAGGGTTACGGGTACAATGAGCAGTTCTTC
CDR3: CASSRRQGYGYNEQFF

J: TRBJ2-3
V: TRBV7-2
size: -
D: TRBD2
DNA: TGTGCCAGCAGCTTTAGCGGGACGCTTAGCACAGATACGCAGTATTTT
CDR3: CASSFSGTLSTDTQYF

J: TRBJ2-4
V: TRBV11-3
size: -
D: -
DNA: TGTGCCAGCAGCTTAGCGGCCGGGGTCGGGTCCAAAAACATTCAGTACTTC
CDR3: CASSLAAGVGSKNIQYF

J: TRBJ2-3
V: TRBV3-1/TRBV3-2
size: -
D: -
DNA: TGTGCCAGCAGCCCTAGGACCGGGGCAGATACGCAGTATTTT
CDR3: CASSPRTGADTQYF

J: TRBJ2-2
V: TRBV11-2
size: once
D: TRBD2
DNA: TGTGCCAGCAGCTTAACTAGCGGGATAGCGAACACCGGGGAGCTGTTTTTT
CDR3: CASSLTSGIANTGELFF

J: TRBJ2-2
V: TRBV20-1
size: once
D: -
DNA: TGCAGTGCCCTAAGCACCGGGGAGCTGTTTTTT
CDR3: CSALSTGELFF

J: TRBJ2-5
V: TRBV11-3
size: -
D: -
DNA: TGTGCCAGCAGCTTCGACAGCACGCAAGAGACCCAGTACTTC
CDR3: CASSFDSTQETQYF

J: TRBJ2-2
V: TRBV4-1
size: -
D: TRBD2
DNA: TGCGCCAGCAGCCAAGCCCGAGCGGGAGTAAATACCGGGGAGCTGTTTTTT
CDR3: CASSQARAGVNTGELFF

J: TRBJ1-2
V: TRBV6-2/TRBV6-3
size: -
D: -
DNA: TGTGCCAGCAGTTACGGGAATAGGGGCGACTACACCTTC
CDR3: CASSYGNRGDYTF

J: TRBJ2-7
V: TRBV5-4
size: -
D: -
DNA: TGTGCCAGCAGCTCGGTATACGAGCAGTACTTC
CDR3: CASSSVYEQYF

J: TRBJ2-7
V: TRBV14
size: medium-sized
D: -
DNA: TGTGCCAGCAGCTCCCTCGGTTCCGAGCAGTACTTC
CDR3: CASSSLGSEQYF

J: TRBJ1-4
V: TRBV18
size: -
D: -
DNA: TGTGCCAGCTCACCACGGGAGCGAAATGAAAAACTGTTTTTT
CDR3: CASSPRERNEKLFF

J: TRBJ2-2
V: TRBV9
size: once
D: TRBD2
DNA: TGTGCCAGCAGCGTTGCTAGCGGGATTTCCACCGGGGAGCTGTTTTTT
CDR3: CASSVASGISTGELFF

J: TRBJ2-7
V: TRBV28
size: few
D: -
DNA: TGTGCCAGCAGTTTATCTTCAGGGCGAAGGTTCCACGAGCAGTACTTC
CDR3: CASSLSSGRRFHEQYF

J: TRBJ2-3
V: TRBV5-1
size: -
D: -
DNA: TGCGCCAGCACCGGCGGCGGCACAGATACGCAGTATTTT
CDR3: CASTGGGTDTQYF

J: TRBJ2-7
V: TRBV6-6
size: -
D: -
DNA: TGTGCCAGCAGTTACAGGGGTTACGAGCAGTACTTC
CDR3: CASSYRGYEQYF

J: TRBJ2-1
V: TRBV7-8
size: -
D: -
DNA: TGTGCCAGCAGCCTTCTAAGTAGCGCCTTAACCTACAATGAGCAGTTCTTC
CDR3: CASSLLSSALTYNEQFF

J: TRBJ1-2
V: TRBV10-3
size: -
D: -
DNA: TGTGCCATCAGTGAGGGAGCTACAGGCTACACCTTC
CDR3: CAISEGATGYTF

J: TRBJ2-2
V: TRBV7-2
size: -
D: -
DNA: TGTGCCAGCAGCCCAAACAGGGTAGGGGAGCTGTTTTTT
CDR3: CASSPNRVGELFF

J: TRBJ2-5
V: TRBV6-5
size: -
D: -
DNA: TGTGCCAGCAGTCGTTTCGGGGGTACCCAAGAGACCCAGTACTTC
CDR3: CASSRFGGTQETQYF

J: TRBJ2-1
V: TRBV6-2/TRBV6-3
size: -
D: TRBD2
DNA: TGTGCCAGCAGTTACTCCCCTAGCGGGGCCCGACATAACAATGAGCAGTTCTTC
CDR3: CASSYSPSGARHNNEQFF

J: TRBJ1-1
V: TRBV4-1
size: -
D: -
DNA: TGCGCCAGCAGCCTTTCGACTATGAACACTGAAGCTTTCTTT
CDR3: CASSLSTMNTEAFF

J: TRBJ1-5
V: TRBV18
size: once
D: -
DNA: TGTGCCAGCTCAGAGCGGGATCAGCCCCAGCATTTT
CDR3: CASSERDQPQHF

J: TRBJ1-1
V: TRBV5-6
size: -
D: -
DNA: TGTGCCAGCAGCATGCTCGGGACTTTTCTTCGTGAAGCTTTCTTT
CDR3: CASSMLGTFLREAFF

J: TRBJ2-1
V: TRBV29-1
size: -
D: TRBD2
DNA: TGCAGCGTCAGCGGACTAGCGGGATTTGAGCAGTTCTTC
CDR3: CSVSGLAGFEQFF

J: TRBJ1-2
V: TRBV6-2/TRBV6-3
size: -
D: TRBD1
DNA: TGTGCCAGCAGCGTTTGGGGCCCTAGGGCAGGGGGCGACTATGGCTACACCTTC
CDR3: CASSVWGPRAGGDYGYTF

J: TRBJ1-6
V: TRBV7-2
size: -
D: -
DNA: TGTGCCAGCAGCTTAACAACAGGGAATAATTCACCCCTCCACTTT
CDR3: CASSLTTGNNSPLHF

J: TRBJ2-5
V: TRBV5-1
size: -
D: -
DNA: TGCGCCAGCAGCAATGGTCGAGCTACCTACGAGACCCAGTACTTC
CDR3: CASSNGRATYETQYF

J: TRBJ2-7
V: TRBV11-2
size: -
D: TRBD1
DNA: TGTGCCAGCAGCTTGGGACAGGGGATCTTCTACGAGCAGTACTTC
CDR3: CASSLGQGIFYEQYF

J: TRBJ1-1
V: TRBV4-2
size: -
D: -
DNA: TGTGCCAGCAGCCAAGATACAGGGAAGGCTGAAGCTTTCTTT
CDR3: CASSQDTGKAEAFF

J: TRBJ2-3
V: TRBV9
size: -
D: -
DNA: TGTGCCAGCAGCCCCGGTAGGCTAGCGAACACAGATACGCAGTATTTT
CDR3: CASSPGRLANTDTQYF

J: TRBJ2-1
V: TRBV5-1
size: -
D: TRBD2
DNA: TGCGCCAGCACCGGTGTAGCGGGATCAAACAATGAGCAGTTCTTC
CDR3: CASTGVAGSNNEQFF

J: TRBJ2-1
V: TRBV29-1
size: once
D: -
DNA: TGCAGCGTCCGGAAACGGGGTATTGGCAATGAGCAGTTCTTC
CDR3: CSVRKRGIGNEQFF

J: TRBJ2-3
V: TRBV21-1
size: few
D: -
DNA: TGTGCCAGCAGCAAAGTTACCTCAGTCACAGATACGCAGTATTTT
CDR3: CASSKVTSVTDTQYF